This TCR beta chain comes out of a study of shared clonotypes between healthy human individuals. For every subset, genomic DNA was evenly distributed across several immunoSEQ plates. Per sorted-subset replicate PCR, input was approximately 0.2 ug DNA, representing tens of thousands of T cell genomes. Measured with immunoSEQ multiplex PCR; TCRdb has only the in-frame clones, and not every one. The sample has roughly 2 million clones; about 95% are singletons. Terminally differentiated effector memory CD45RA+ cells were left out of the naive CD8 fraction, which was CD45RO-negative and positively selected for CCR7. The TCR sequence derives from a man between 18 and 35 years old in good health. Sequenced input: naive CD8+ T cells sorted from blood.

CDR3 DNA sequence: TGTGCCAGCAGCTTGTTGGCTAGCGGGGGCCGGGAGCAGTACTTC. It is translated as CASSLLASGGREQYF. J is TRBJ2-7 and V is TRBV5-8; 10 bases line up with TRBD2. The CDR3 sequence is 15 residues long. V dropped 1 base and J dropped 7; count of bases not matched to a gene: 8. Germline CDR1 is SGHTS and CDR2 is YDEGEE.